The next 3 T cell receptor beta chains were all read from a single sample in a study of early T cells in non-severe SARS-CoV-2 infection. TCRdb ran MiXCR on the 5' RACE reads and lists one entry per CDR3 protein. This sample has fewer than 80,000 distinct CDR3 sequences; 9% to 15% occur once, and the top ten carry approximately 3.9%. The sequencing input was whole blood. Receptors were obtained from an adult who was a healthcare worker with PCR-confirmed SARS-CoV-2 infection or an uninfected control (not recorded which).

The V call is TRBV18, the J call TRBJ2-6, with 8 bases matching TRBD1. CDR1 and CDR2 (germline): KGHSH, LQKENI. Trimming removed 3 bases from V and 1 base from J; junction bases left unmatched: 8. The CDR3 is 18 amino acids. The chain's CDR3 is CASSPTPGQGSGANVLTF. CDR3 coding DNA: TGTGCCAGCTCACCGACCCCCGGACAGGGATCTGGGGCCAACGTCCTGACTTTC.

For the CDR3, the DNA is TGTGCCAGCAGTTTATTGACAGGGACCAATCAGCCCCAGCATTTT. Translated, it gives CASSLLTGTNQPQHF. The V and J genes are TRBV28 and TRBJ1-5; 7 bases are a match to TRBD1. The V gene's germline CDR1 is MDHEN and CDR2 SYDVKM. This CDR3 has 15 amino acids. The junction had 3 bases not matched to a gene; V was cut back by 1 base and J by 3 bases.

The V and J genes are TRBV7-3 and TRBJ2-2; a possible D gene is TRBD2 (6 bases). Germline V gives CDR1 SGHTA, CDR2 FQGTGA. V lost 5 bases and J 3 bases, leaving 13 bases between the germline ends. This CDR3 is 15 amino acids long. The CDR3 DNA is TGTGCCAGCAGCCAAATAGCGGCGGACACCGGGGAGCTGTTTTTT. It yields the protein CASSQIAADTGELFF.